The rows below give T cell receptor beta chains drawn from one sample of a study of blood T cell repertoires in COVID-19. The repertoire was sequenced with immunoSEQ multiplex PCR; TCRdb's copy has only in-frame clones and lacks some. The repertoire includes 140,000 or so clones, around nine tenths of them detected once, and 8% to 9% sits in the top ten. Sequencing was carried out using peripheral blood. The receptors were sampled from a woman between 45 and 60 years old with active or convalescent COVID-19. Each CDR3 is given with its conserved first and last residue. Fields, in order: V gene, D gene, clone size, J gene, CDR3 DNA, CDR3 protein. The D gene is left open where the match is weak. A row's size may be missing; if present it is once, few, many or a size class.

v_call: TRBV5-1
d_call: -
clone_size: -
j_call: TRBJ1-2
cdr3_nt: TGCGCCAGCAACCCGGGTCAAGGAGAGGGCTACACCTTC
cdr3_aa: CASNPGQGEGYTF

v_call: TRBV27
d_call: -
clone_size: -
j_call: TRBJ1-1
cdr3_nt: TGTGCCAGCAGTTTAAGGTTCCGGTTCCCCCCGGGTGACACTGAAGCTTTCTTT
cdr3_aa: CASSLRFRFPPGDTEAFF

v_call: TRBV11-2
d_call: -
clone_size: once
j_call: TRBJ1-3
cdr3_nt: TGTGCCAGCAGCCTCCGTGGGGGGTCTGCTGGAAACACCATATATTTT
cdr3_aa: CASSLRGGSAGNTIYF

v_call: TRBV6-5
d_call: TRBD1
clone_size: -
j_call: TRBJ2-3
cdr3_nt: TGTGCCAGCCGCCCAGGGGGCCGGGCCGGGGATACGCAGTATTTT
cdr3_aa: CASRPGGRAGDTQYF

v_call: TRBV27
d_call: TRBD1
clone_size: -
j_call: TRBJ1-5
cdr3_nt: TGTGCCAGCAGTTCTAGGGGGACAGGGACTGAGCCCCAGCATTTT
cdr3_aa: CASSSRGTGTEPQHF

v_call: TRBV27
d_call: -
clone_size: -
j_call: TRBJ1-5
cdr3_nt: TGTGCCAGCAGTTTATATCCTGGCAGGGGTCAGCCCCAGCATTTT
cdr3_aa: CASSLYPGRGQPQHF

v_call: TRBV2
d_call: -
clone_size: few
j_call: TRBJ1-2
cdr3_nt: TGTGCCAGCAGTGGAGGGCCCGGCTACACCTTC
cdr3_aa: CASSGGPGYTF

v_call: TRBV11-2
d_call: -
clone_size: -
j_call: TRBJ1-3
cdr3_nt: TGTGCCAGCAGCGCCGACATGGGGAAGGGAGCTGGAAACACCATATATTTT
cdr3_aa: CASSADMGKGAGNTIYF

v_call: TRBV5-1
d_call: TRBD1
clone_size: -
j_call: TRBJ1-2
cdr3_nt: TGCGCCAGCAGCCGCGGACAGGGAAGGAGCTACACCTTC
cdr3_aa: CASSRGQGRSYTF

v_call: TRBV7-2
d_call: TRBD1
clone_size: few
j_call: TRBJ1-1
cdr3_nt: TGTGCCAGCAGCCCGTGGACAGGGTCTTCCGAAGCTTTCTTT
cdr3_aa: CASSPWTGSSEAFF

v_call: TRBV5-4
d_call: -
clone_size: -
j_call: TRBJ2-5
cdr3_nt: TGTGCCAGCAGCCTACGACAGTCCCAAGAGACCCAGTACTTC
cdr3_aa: CASSLRQSQETQYF

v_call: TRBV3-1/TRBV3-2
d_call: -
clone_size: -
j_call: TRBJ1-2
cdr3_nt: TGTGCCAGCAGCCAAGGGACAGCGGTCTATGGCTACACCTTC
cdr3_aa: CASSQGTAVYGYTF

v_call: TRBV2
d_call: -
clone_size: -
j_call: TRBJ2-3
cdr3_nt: TGTGCCAGCAGACTGGGGGGGGCCGGGGATACGCAGTATTTT
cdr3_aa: CASRLGGAGDTQYF

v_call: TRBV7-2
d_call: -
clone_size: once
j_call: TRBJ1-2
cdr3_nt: TGTGCCAGCAGCTCCTCTAGCTATGGCTACACCTTC
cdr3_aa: CASSSSSYGYTF

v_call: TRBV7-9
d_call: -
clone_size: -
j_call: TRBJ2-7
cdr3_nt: TGTGCCAGCAGCTTAGCGGGAGGATACGAGCAGTACTTC
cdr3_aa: CASSLAGGYEQYF

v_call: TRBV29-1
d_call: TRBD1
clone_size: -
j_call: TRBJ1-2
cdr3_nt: TGCAGCGTTGGCAGGGGGCTAGGAGGCTACACCTTC
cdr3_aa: CSVGRGLGGYTF

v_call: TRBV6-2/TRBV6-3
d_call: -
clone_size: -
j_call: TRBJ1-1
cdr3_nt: TGTGCCAGCAGTTACTCAGAGGACACTGAAGCTTTCTTT
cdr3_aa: CASSYSEDTEAFF

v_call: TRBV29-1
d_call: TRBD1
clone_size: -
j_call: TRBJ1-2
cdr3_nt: TGCAGCGTCGCCCGGACAGGGGGATTGGAAGGCTACACCTTC
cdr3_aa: CSVARTGGLEGYTF

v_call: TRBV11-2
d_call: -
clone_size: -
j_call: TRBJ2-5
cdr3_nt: TGTGCCAGCAGCCTACAGGGTAGAGAGACCCAGTACTTC
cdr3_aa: CASSLQGRETQYF

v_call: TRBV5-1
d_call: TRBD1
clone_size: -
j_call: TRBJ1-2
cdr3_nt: TGCGCCAGCAGCTTGGGGCAGGGGGACTATGGCTACACCTTC
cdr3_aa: CASSLGQGDYGYTF

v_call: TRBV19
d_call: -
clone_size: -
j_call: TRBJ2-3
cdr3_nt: TGTGCCAGTAGACCGTCAGGAGGAGGGGTAGATACGCAGTATTTT
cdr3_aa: CASRPSGGGVDTQYF

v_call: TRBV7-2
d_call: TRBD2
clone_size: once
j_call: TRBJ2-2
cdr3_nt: TGTGCCAGCAGCCCGCCCGGGCTAGCGGGGGTCACCGGGGAGCTGTTTTTT
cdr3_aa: CASSPPGLAGVTGELFF

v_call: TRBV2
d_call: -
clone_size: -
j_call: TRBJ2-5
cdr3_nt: TGTGCCAGCAGCCGTCGGAGGGGCCTCGAGACCCAGTACTTC
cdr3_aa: CASSRRRGLETQYF

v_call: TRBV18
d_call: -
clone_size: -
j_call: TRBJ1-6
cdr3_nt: TGTGCCAGCTCACCACTTTTCTCACAGGGAAAAGATAATTCACCCCTCCACTTT
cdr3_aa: CASSPLFSQGKDNSPLHF

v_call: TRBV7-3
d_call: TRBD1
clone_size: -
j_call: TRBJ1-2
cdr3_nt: TGTGCCAGCAGCCCCTCGACAGGGGGGTATGGCTACACCTTC
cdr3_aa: CASSPSTGGYGYTF

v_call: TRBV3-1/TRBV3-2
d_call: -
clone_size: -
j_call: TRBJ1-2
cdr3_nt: TGTGCCAGCAGCCAAGAGGGGTCCAGGGGTGGCTACACCTTC
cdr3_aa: CASSQEGSRGGYTF

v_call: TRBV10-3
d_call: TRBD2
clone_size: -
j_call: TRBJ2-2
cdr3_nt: TGTGCCATCAGTATTACTAGCGGGAGGGCTTCCGGGGAGCTGTTTTTT
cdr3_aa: CAISITSGRASGELFF

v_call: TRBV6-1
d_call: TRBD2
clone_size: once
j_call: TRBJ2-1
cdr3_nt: TGTGCCAGCAGTGGTAGCGGGGCCTCGGCCCCGCGCTACAATGAGCAGTTCTTC
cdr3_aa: CASSGSGASAPRYNEQFF